Here is one T cell receptor beta chain with its context. The antigen remains unidentified. Donors came from a validation cohort of about 110 subjects, distinct from the first 666-subject cohort. The entry originates in a study of cytomegalovirus exposure and HLA in healthy donors. Across the study: The roughly 110 validation repertoires matched the 650 to 850 first-cohort repertoires in platform, a later analysis reported.

The study, taken as a whole, reports: Researchers counted roughly 150 TCR beta chains as cytomegalovirus-associated. A few of the chains that were CMV-associated were confirmed in vitro to be specific for CMV antigens.

Using immunoSEQ multiplex PCR, the repertoire was profiled, and TCRdb retains in-frame clones only, with some absent. Of approximately 90,000 clones in the sample, 85% to 95% were seen once. The sample taken for sequencing was PBMCs. The clonotype originates from a woman in her 30s in good health and CMV-seropositive.

CDR3 loop: CASSSGLAETQYF. CDR3 coding DNA: TGTGCCAGTAGTTCCGGACTAGCGGAGACCCAGTACTTC. The chain recombines TRBV19 with TRBJ2-5; TRBD2 agrees at 9 bases. This CDR3 is built from 13 residues. V trimming: 5 bases; J trimming: 5 bases; junction bases outside the gene matches: 3. Per the germline V gene, CDR1 is LNHDA and CDR2 is SQIVND (reference sequence).